Below, one T cell receptor (beta chain) is given with its context. This clone has a single count. This may arise from a read error, as a much more abundant clone is one base away. This sample is part of a study of blood T cell repertoires in acute mononucleosis (dated by TCRdb to about 2020). Regarding the study in general: Acute-phase samples, representing the primary response, were taken within 2 weeks of symptom onset. In acute infection, YVL-BR-specific cells made up a mean of roughly 2% of blood CD8 T cells and GLC-BM-specific cells made up a mean of approximately 1.1%. A mean blood EBV load of 3.8 log10 genome copies per million B cells was observed during acute infection, and a mean blood EBV load of roughly 2.7 was observed at convalescence.

For TCR profiling, total RNA from no fewer than 9,000 sorted tetramer+ CD8 T cells was reverse transcribed into cDNA. PCR amplification of CDR3 regions used primers annealing to V and J regions and added unique molecular identifiers so that templates could be tracked. Profiling of the TCRalpha and TCRbeta chains was done on the immunoSEQ platform, including the sequencing and error-correction standards of that platform. Regarding the original processing steps: Clonal copy numbers were corrected for sequencing and PCR errors, and IMGT conventions were followed to define CDR3s. Analysis was restricted to productive rearrangements and was performed with immunoSEQ Analyzer versions 2.0 and 3.0, and gene-pairing frequencies were further processed in Microsoft Excel. Circos plots were used to visualize V-J pairings, and MEME together with a custom motifSearch program was used to find CDR3 motifs. The probability of generation of TCR sequences was calculated using the OLGA algorithm. Clonotypes seen at both visits were designated persistent, clonotypes seen only acutely were designated nonpersistent, and clonotypes seen only at convalescence were designated de novo. A public TCR was defined as an amino acid clonotype used by more than one donor. The table was pulled from immuneACCESS by TCRdb, which kept in-frame rearrangements only. Such tables lose some clones; where checked, under half of the loss comes from unresolved V genes, and the rest has no known cause. V and J calls and clone size are those listed in that table; D and trimming were worked out from the DNA. This sample comprises 7,800 or so clones, approximately 26% of them detected only once. The ten biggest clones cover around 28% of the sample.

The sample's time point label, in plain terms: acute infectious mononucleosis, at clinical presentation within 2 weeks of symptom onset (visit 1). The study tracked CD8 T cell responses to two immunodominant EBV epitopes, BRLF1 109 (YVL-BR) and BMLF1 280 (GLC-BM), over primary infection. A positive serum heterophile antibody test together with EBV viral capsid antigen-specific IgM pointed to primary EBV infection. Total CD8 T cells were first enriched from PBMCs by magnetic positive selection (MACS). A FACSAria III was used to sort live CD3+ CD8+ tetramer+ cells to a purity above 85%. Cell sorting used a PE-conjugated tetramer carrying the BRLF1 109-117 peptide. TCR repertoires of EBV epitope-specific CD8 T cells were deep-sequenced directly ex vivo after tetramer sorting, at acute infection and at convalescence. The donors were a few individuals between about 18 and 29 years old who had clinical acute infectious mononucleosis and laboratory evidence of primary EBV infection. Heparinized peripheral blood was collected when donors presented clinically with mononucleosis symptoms and again about 6 months afterward. Ficoll-Paque density gradient centrifugation was used to isolate PBMCs.

What the research found in general, with its limitations: The low acute-to-convalescent clonotype overlap might be partly explained by sampling error, because only a fraction of each donor's blood was analyzed. For BRLF1 (YVL-BR), TCRalpha CDR3 motifs played a dominant role and TCRbeta a minimal role in TCR repertoire selection. Only a few donors were included in the cohort, so group averages were based on very few individuals. Persistence into convalescence was observed for only 8% to 9.5% of unique acute clonotypes, yet most of the response was made up by these persisting clonotypes, and the remaining acute clonotypes were seemingly replaced by new diverse de novo clonotypes.

The CDR3 runs 13 residues from the cysteine to the phenylalanine. Here the CDR3 DNA is all that survives: 39 bases in frame from base 1. The germline V gene supplies CDR1 MNHEY and CDR2 SVGAGI. The chain is assembled from TRBV6-5 and TRBJ2-7; no D gene is confidently identified. The specimen was EBV YVL epitope tetramer+ CD8+ T cells sorted from PBMCs, collected during acute infectious mononucleosis. The sample's cell subset or site label is to be understood as: CD8 T cells binding a tetramer with EBV BRLF1 109-117 peptide (YVL-BR). This receptor was taken from a young woman with infectious mononucleosis caused by EBV. The nucleotide sequence is TGCGCCAGCAGCCAAGACCCCAGCTACGAGCAGTACTTC. Its product reads: CASSQDPSYEQYF.